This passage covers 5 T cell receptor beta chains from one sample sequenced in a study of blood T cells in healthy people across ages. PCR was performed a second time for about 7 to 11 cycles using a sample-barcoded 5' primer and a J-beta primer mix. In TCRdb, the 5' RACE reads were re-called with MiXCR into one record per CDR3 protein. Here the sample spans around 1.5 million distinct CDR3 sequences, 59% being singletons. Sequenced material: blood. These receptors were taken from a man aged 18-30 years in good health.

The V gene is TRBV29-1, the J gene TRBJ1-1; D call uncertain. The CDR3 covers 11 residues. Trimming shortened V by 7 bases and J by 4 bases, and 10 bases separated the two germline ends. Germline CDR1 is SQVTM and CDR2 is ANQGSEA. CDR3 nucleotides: TGCAGCGCTCTTTACAGCACTGAAGCTTTCTTT. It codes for CSALYSTEAFF.

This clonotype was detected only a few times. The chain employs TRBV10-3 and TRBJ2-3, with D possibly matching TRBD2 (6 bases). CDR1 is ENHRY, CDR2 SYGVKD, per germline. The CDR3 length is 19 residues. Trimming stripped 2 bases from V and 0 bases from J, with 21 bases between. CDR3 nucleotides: TGTGCCATCAGTGAGCCCGGGATAAGCGGGCGAACTAGCACAGATACGCAGTATTTT. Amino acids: CAISEPGISGRTSTDTQYF.

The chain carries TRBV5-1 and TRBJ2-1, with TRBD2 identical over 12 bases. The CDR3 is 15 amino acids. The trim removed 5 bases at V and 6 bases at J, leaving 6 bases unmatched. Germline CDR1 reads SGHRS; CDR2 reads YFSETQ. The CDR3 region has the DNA TGCGCCAGCAGTACCGGACTAGCGGGAATCAATGAGCAGTTCTTC. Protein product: CASSTGLAGINEQFF.

The CDR3 DNA is TGTGCCAGCTCACCACCTTTTGGTTCTAGCGGGGGCTCTGGCTACAATGAGCAGTTCTTC. Translation: CASSPPFGSSGGSGYNEQFF. J is TRBJ2-1 and V is TRBV18, with TRBD2 matching over 10 bases. Losses at the gene ends were 0 bases for V and 3 bases for J; bases not matched to a gene: 14. This CDR3 has 20 amino acids. Germline CDR1 KGHSH, CDR2 LQKENI.

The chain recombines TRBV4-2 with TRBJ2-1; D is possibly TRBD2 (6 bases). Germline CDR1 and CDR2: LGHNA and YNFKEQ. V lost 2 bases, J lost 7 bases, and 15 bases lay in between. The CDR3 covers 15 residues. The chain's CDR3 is CASSQIGTYENEQFF. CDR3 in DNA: TGTGCCAGCAGCCAAATCGGGACTTATGAAAATGAGCAGTTCTTC.